This TCR beta chain appears in the sequencing data of a study of blood T cells in healthy people across ages. Looked up from germline, CDR1 is LGHNA and CDR2 is YSLEER. The CDR3 is 13 residues long. V dropped 0 bases and J dropped 9 bases, with 9 bases sitting between them. Next came a second PCR, run for about 7 to 12 cycles, which used a sample-barcoded 5' primer along with a J-beta primer mix. TCRdb fed the 5' RACE reads into MiXCR, producing one record per CDR3 protein. This sample yields roughly 1.4 million distinct CDR3 sequences, of which approximately 60% are seen a single time; 6.5% to 8% belongs to the top ten.

Source material: blood. This sequence joins TRBV4-3 and TRBJ2-1, with D uncertain. The TCR was taken from a man aged 18 to 29 in good health. The CDR3, as DNA: TGCGCCAGCAGCCAAGACCAGGTTCGTGAGCAGTTCTTC. Residues: CASSQDQVREQFF.